What follows describes a single TCR beta chain. The antigen remains undetermined. CDR3 size: 13 residues. Trimming pared 6 bases from V and 7 bases from J, leaving 12 bases between. Germline assignment: CDR1 MNHNS and CDR2 SASEGT. Researchers amplified the TCR beta CDR3 regions from RNA transcripts. The TCR CDR3 was amplified in a first-round RT-PCR using the HTBI primer set. TCRdb ran MiXCR on the multiplex PCR reads and lists one entry per CDR3 protein. The sample yields about 400,000 distinct CDR3 sequences, approximately 14% seen once. This sample is part of a study of T cells in Graves' hyperthyroidism and ophthalmopathy. Study results and limitations: Blood samples included most of the expanded thyroid clonotypes exceeding 0.001. Ophthalmopathy was identified by the model a median around 6.3 months ahead of onset.

The V and J genes are TRBV6-1 and TRBJ2-2; D gene uncertain. The specimen was blood. The receptor's source is a woman aged 18 to 35 with Graves' hyperthyroidism. The CDR3 loop is CASSPSRGGELFF. The DNA for the CDR3 is TGTGCCAGCAGCCCGTCCCGCGGCGGGGAGCTGTTTTTT.